This T cell receptor beta chain comes out of a study of T cells in Graves' hyperthyroidism and ophthalmopathy. CDR3 size: 13 residues. CDR1 LNHDA and CDR2 SQIVND come from the germline V gene (reference sequence). Trimming shortened V by 11 bases and J by 6 bases, and 19 bases separated the two germline ends. Template material for amplifying TCR beta CDR3 regions consisted of RNA transcripts. The HTBI primer set drove a first-round RT-PCR of the TCR CDR3. TCRdb redid the calling of the multiplex PCR reads with MiXCR, one entry per CDR3 protein. The data show under 350,000 distinct CDR3 sequences, approximately 18% seen once. Not enrolled were patients with uncontrolled infection, other autoimmune disease, pregnancy or lactation. PBMCs stemmed from around 9.3 ml fresh peripheral blood.

The sequenced sample was blood. V and J are TRBV19 and TRBJ1-1, with no clear D. The sequence was collected from a woman aged 45-65 years with Graves' hyperthyroidism. The DNA for the CDR3 is TGTGCCGCCAGCTCCTGGGGTACGTCTGAAGCTTTCTTT. Protein sequence: CAASSWGTSEAFF.